The clone carrying this T cell receptor beta chain was seen once. This CDR3 comprises 15 residues. The germline V gene has CDR1 SGHRS and CDR2 YFSETQ. Losses at the gene ends were 4 bases for V and 5 bases for J; bases not matched to a gene: 6. The data are from a study of T cell responses to AZD1222 COVID-19 vaccine. Libraries were prepared by immunoSEQ multiplex PCR; TCRdb keeps only in-frame clonotypes and omits some of them. The repertoire consists of some 100,000 clones, with around 90% occurring once and the leading ten covering around 4%. The clonotype was recovered from an adult who received the AZD1222 COVID-19 vaccine. The rearrangement links TRBV5-1 to TRBJ2-1; 10 bases fit TRBD2. The specimen comprised peripheral blood, sampled 28 days after the second AZD1222 dose. The CDR3 here is CASSTRGLANNEQFF. In DNA form, the CDR3 reads TGCGCCAGCAGCACGCGGGGACTAGCGAACAATGAGCAGTTCTTC.